Each of the 20 T cell receptor beta chains below was sequenced from the same sample in a study of human T cells and chemical hapten exposure. The template was total RNA from unfractionated whole blood. TCRdb re-derived calls from the 5' RACE reads in MiXCR, one entry per CDR3 protein. This table has 81,000 or so distinct CDR3 sequences, 7% to 8% appearing once. These receptors came from a male donor in good health.

This clonotype was detected many times. This chain joins TRBV11-2 and TRBJ2-7, with D perhaps assigned TRBD1 or TRBD2 (5 bases each). The CDR3 spans 14 residues. Germline CDR1 reads SGHAT; CDR2 reads FQNNGV. V lost 0 bases and J lost 4, with 10 bases in between. CDR3 loop: CASSLDGTAYEQYF. CDR3 coding DNA: TGTGCCAGCAGCTTAGATGGGACCGCATACGAGCAGTACTTC.

This clonotype occurred many times. The chain carries TRBV12-3 or TRBV12-4 and TRBJ1-1, with D possibly matching TRBD1 (5 bases). The CDR3 has 15 residues. V lost 5 bases and J lost 6, with 19 bases in between. This CDR3 is CASSPLRGRGAEAFF. The CDR3, as DNA: TGTGCCAGCAGTCCCCTTCGGGGGAGAGGCGCTGAAGCTTTCTTT.

There are many counts of this clonotype. The chain has TRBV20-1 and TRBJ2-4, with 10 bases matching TRBD2. The germline CDR1 and CDR2 sequences are DFQATT and SNEGSKA (reference sequence). With 0 bases clipped from V and 5 bases from J, the junction kept 13 bases outside the gene matches. There are 18 residues in the CDR3. The CDR3 sequence is CSARDPSLSGRMENIQYF. In DNA form, the CDR3 reads TGCAGTGCTAGAGACCCCTCCCTTAGCGGGAGGATGGAAAACATTCAGTACTTC.

This clonotype was detected ten times or more. The rearrangement joins TRBV13 to TRBJ2-1; D possibly corresponds to TRBD1 (5 bases). The CDR3 totals 15 residues. Trimming pared 3 bases from V and 11 bases from J, leaving 20 bases between. Germline V gives CDR1 PRHDT, CDR2 FYEKMQ (reference sequence). CDR3 in amino acids: CASSLGRAVRSKQFF. In DNA, the CDR3 is TGTGCCAGCAGCTTGGGCAGGGCGGTCAGGAGTAAGCAGTTCTTC.

This clonotype showed up many times. This chain uses TRBV12-3 or TRBV12-4 with TRBJ1-5; no definite D call. The CDR3 runs to 16 residues. V lost 6 bases and J lost 0, with 15 bases in between. The CDR3 DNA is TGTGCCAGCAGCCTACTAGGACCTTATAGCAATCAGCCCCAGCATTTT. This codes for CASSLLGPYSNQPQHF.

This clonotype was seen a few times. The J gene is TRBJ1-5, the V gene TRBV18, with D perhaps TRBD1 (5 bases). The CDR3 runs to 15 residues. V was shortened by 6 bases and J by 4 bases, with 16 bases between the two germline ends. Germline V lookup: CDR1 KGHSH, CDR2 LQKENI. CDR3 region: CASSQDKMQNQPQHF. In nucleotides, the CDR3 is TGTGCCAGCTCTCAGGACAAAATGCAAAATCAGCCCCAGCATTTT.

This clonotype appeared many times. V and J are TRBV6-5 and TRBJ2-5; 8 bases match TRBD1. Trimming at V came to 5 bases and at J to 5 bases, leaving 7 bases not matched to a gene. This CDR3 has 14 amino acids. In germline, CDR1 is MNHEY, CDR2 SVGAGI. CDR3 nucleotides: TGTGCCAGCAGTACGGGACAGGCGTTGGAGACCCAGTACTTC. Its translation is CASSTGQALETQYF.

This clonotype was counted only a few times. The chain links TRBV29-1 to TRBJ2-7; 10 bases are shared with TRBD1. The V gene's germline CDR1 is SQVTM and CDR2 ANQGSEA. V shed 5 bases, J shed 6 bases, and the junction held 16 bases outside the gene matches. There are 16 residues in the CDR3. The CDR3: CSVYVDRGSPYAEQYF. The CDR3 DNA reads TGCAGCGTTTACGTGGACAGGGGGTCTCCCTACGCCGAGCAGTACTTC.

This clonotype appeared a single time. One junction end disagrees with the germline gene, perhaps due to a read error. V usage is TRBV2 and J usage is TRBJ1-5, with unresolved D. Germline lookup yields CDR1 SNHLY and CDR2 FYNNEI. The CDR3 extends over 14 amino acids. This CDR3 reads CASSEPLGNQPQDF. As DNA, the CDR3 is TGTGCCAGCAGTGAACCGTTGGGAAATCAGCCCCAGGATTTT.

The sample holds many counts of this clonotype. This rearrangement joins TRBV25-1 to TRBJ1-5; weak D call: TRBD1 (5 bases). The CDR3 length is 16 residues. The germline gives CDR1 MGHDK, CDR2 SYGVNS. Trimming took 3 bases from V and 3 from J, leaving 15 bases between them. Here the CDR3 DNA reads TGTGCCAGCAGTGATCGTTGGGACGGGCCCAATCAGCCCCAGCATTTT. Translating it yields CASSDRWDGPNQPQHF.

V usage is TRBV10-2 and J usage is TRBJ2-2, with 7 bases aligning to TRBD2. Germline loops: CDR1 WSHSY, CDR2 SAAADI. V gave up 6 bases and J gave up 2 bases; unmatched junction bases: 6. This CDR3 region has 15 residues. CDR3 bases: TGCGCCAGCAGCGCTAGCGGAACTAACACCGGGGAGCTGTTTTTT. Residues: CASSASGTNTGELFF.

A note on this clonotype: A clone one base away is much larger, so this may be a read error. V gene TRBV5-4 combines with J gene TRBJ2-4; tentative D call: TRBD1 (6 bases). The length of the CDR3 is 16 residues. Germline lookup yields CDR1 SGHNT and CDR2 YYREEE (reference sequence). The CDR3 loop reads CTSSPGQPVAKNIQYF. The CDR3 DNA reads TGTACCAGCAGCCCCGGACAGCCCGTAGCCAAAAACATTCAGTACTTC.

In nucleotides, the CDR3 is TGTGCCTGGAGTCCGGGGGTGACTCGGGAGACCCAGTACTTC. Its protein product is CAWSPGVTRETQYF. V usage is TRBV30 and J usage is TRBJ2-5; D is perhaps TRBD2 (6 bases). CDR1 and CDR2 from the germline V gene are GTSNPN and SVGIG (reference sequence). The V gene lost 2 bases and the J gene lost 5 bases, with 15 bases spanning the gap. This CDR3 contains 14 residues.

In this sample, this clonotype turned up a few times. J is TRBJ2-2 and V is TRBV4-3, with 7 bases fitting TRBD1. Germline V gene lookup returns CDR1 LGHNA and CDR2 YSLEER. The CDR3 consists of 17 residues. Trimming took 0 bases from V and 3 from J; bases not matched to a gene: 7. The CDR3 here is CASSQEGLGQYTGELFF. The DNA of the CDR3 is TGCGCCAGCAGCCAAGAAGGGTTGGGACAGTACACCGGGGAGCTGTTTTTT.

This clonotype occurred a few times. The CDR3 nucleotides read TGTGCCAGTAGTATTGACGACCCCAGGGGTCTACAAGAGACCCAGTACTTC. Encoded protein: CASSIDDPRGLQETQYF. The rearrangement links TRBV19 to TRBJ2-5, with a possible D match to TRBD1 (6 bases). Germline V gene lookup returns CDR1 LNHDA and CDR2 SQIVND (reference sequence). There are 17 residues in the CDR3. V lost 3 bases and J 2 bases, leaving 19 bases between the germline ends.

This clonotype was seen repeatedly, ten times or more. V gene TRBV19 combines with J gene TRBJ2-1; possibly TRBD1 for D (5 bases). CDR3 length: 15 amino acids. The germline V gene encodes CDR1 LNHDA and CDR2 SQIVND (reference sequence). V was trimmed by 5 bases and J by 4 bases, leaving 15 bases between them. CDR3: CASSPGHASYNEQFF. The CDR3 DNA follows: TGTGCCAGTAGTCCCGGACATGCGTCGTACAATGAGCAGTTCTTC.

This clonotype was seen more than once but under ten times. The chain joins TRBV29-1 to TRBJ1-1; D call uncertain. Trimming shortened V by 7 bases and J by 1 base, and 7 bases separated the two germline ends. Germline loops: CDR1 SQVTM, CDR2 ANQGSEA. This CDR3 is 11 amino acids long. The CDR3 region is CSAAANTEAFF. CDR3 nucleotides: TGCAGCGCGGCGGCGAACACTGAAGCTTTCTTT.

The V call is TRBV2, the J call TRBJ1-1; unclear D gene. Germline V gene lookup returns CDR1 SNHLY and CDR2 FYNNEI. Trimming removed 6 bases at V and 0 bases at J, with 8 bases between. There are 13 residues in the CDR3. CDR3 in amino acids: CASRARLNTEAFF. CDR3 in DNA: TGTGCCAGCAGGGCAAGGTTGAACACTGAAGCTTTCTTT.

This clonotype was observed a few times. The chain employs TRBV10-3 and TRBJ2-5; D gene uncertain. CDR1 is ENHRY, CDR2 SYGVKD, per germline. CDR3 length: 13 amino acids. Trimming shortened V by 4 bases and J by 2 bases, and 8 bases separated the two germline ends. The CDR3 nucleotides are TGTGCCATCAGTGGTTCCGGACAAGAGACCCAGTACTTC. This gives the protein CAISGSGQETQYF.

This clonotype was seen repeatedly, ten times or more. The chain joins TRBV20-1 to TRBJ1-5; TRBD1 aligns across 7 bases. The CDR3 has 14 amino acids. The J segment lost 5 bases and the V segment lost 5 bases, leaving 9 bases of the junction unmatched. The V gene's germline CDR1 is DFQATT and CDR2 SNEGSKA (reference sequence). The CDR3, as DNA: TGCAGTGCTCCCGATCCAGGGGGATATCAGCCCCAGCATTTT. Encoded protein: CSAPDPGGYQPQHF.